This entry describes one TCR beta chain. This clonotype has more than one count but fewer than ten. The antigen it recognizes is unknown. No much larger clone is present one base from it, and per-base qualities are unavailable. Flow cytometry had shown CD8+CD57+ cell expansion in the patients selected for sequencing. All patients had severe acquired aplastic anemia diagnosed by International Study of Aplastic Anemia and Agranulocytosis and Camitta criteria. At the time blood was sampled, none of the patients had received any therapy. The study deep-sequenced TCR repertoires of sorted CD4+ and CD8+ blood T cells from severe aplastic anemia patients and healthy subjects. Patients were enrolled in the USA under clinicaltrials.gov protocols 00001620, 01623167, 00001397, 00071045, 00081523 and 00961064. Ficoll-Paque density gradient centrifugation was used to isolate peripheral blood mononuclear cells. Before DNA extraction, CD4+ and CD8+ T cells were sorted by FACS or by magnetic beads.

This sample was included in a study of CD8+CD57+ T cells in acquired aplastic anemia listed by TCRdb under 2018. In terms of the full investigation: Extracted DNA from sorted CD4+ and CD8+ cells averaged 3.2 ug, ranging from 0.2 to 27.4 ug. CD8+CD57+ expansion was defined as a frequency above the mean frequency observed in healthy subjects.

Profiling of TCR beta VDJ combinations and CDR3 sequences used genomic DNA as the template. An Illumina HiSeq 2000 was the platform used for TCR repertoire sequencing. In the authors' own workflow: TRBV/TRBJ rearrangement plots, CDR3 size and DJ length profiles, and Simpson's diversity index were used to evaluate the repertoires. The most abundant DNA sequence in the deep sequencing data was taken as the immunodominant clone. CDR3 amino acid sequences were checked for sharing between subjects and were compared against published repertoires and the VDJdb database. The public reads were run again by TCRdb, first through fastp at Q25 and then through MiXCR, and only productive beta chains were kept. Each CDR3 protein gets just one entry, which takes the most common genes and DNA from the rows behind it. The authors' filters were not applied to this entry. The sample data list under 500,000 distinct CDR3 sequences, and around 33% of these were observed just once. 0.82% of the sample goes to the ten largest clones.

Study-level results and caveats: Between patients and healthy controls, no significant difference in CD8+ Simpson's diversity was found (P=0.060). Although under 35 CD8+ CDR3 sequences were shared by patients and controls, these sequences appeared highly expressed in patients and within the immunodominant clones of patients.

V is cut back by 2 bases and J by 7 bases, with 9 bases in the junction unmatched. The CDR3 measures 16 amino acids from cysteine to phenylalanine. CDR3 DNA only is kept here, 48 bases in frame from base 1. CDR1 and CDR2, per the germline V gene, are SGHRS and YFSETQ. The sample consisted of sorted CD4+, CD8+, or CD8+CD57+ T cells (not recorded which) from PBMCs. This clonotype was sampled from a human donor with aplastic anemia. The chain is encoded by TRBV5-1 joined to TRBJ1-4; 9 bases in between match TRBD1. The sequenced DNA is TGCGCCAGCAGCTTTATTGGGACAGGGAAAGGTGAAAAACTGTTTTTT. Its protein product is CASSFIGTGKGEKLFF. With the portions outside the CDR3 filled from the reference TRBV5-1 and TRBJ1-4 genes, the complete variable region becomes KAGVTQTPRYLIKTRGQQVTLSCSPISGHRSVSWYQQTPGQGLQFLFEYFSETQRNKGNFPGRFSGRQFSNSRSEMNVSTLELGDSALYLCASSFIGTGKGEKLFFGSGTQLSVL.